Listed below are T cell receptor beta chains from one sample, sequenced in a study of PD-1 blockade in mismatch repair-deficient tumors. The repertoire was sequenced with immunoSEQ multiplex PCR; TCRdb's copy has only in-frame clones and lacks some. The sample shows some 110,000 clones, 65% to 80% of them seen only once. The sequencing used peripheral blood, collected about 60 weeks after starting pembrolizumab. These receptor sequences come from an adult with mismatch repair-deficient cancer. Both conserved end residues are part of each CDR3. A D gene is named only where the DNA matches it firmly. Where a row states a size, it is once, few, many or the class of an expanded clone; other rows omit it.

.	TRBV27	16	.	TRBJ2-1	CASSFEGYRTYNEQFF	TGTGCCAGCAGTTTTGAGGGGTACCGTACATACAATGAGCAGTTCTTC
.	TRBV5-1	17	.	TRBJ2-3	CASSLGDQIGLEDTQYF	TGCGCCAGCAGCTTGGGGGACCAAATTGGGTTGGAAGATACGCAGTATTTT
.	TRBV6-1	12	.	TRBJ1-1	CASSERSEKAFF	TGTGCCAGCAGTGAACGGTCGGAAAAAGCTTTCTTT
.	TRBV30	17	.	TRBJ2-4	CAWRPLLRAPAKNIQYF	TGTGCCTGGAGACCCCTCCTCCGGGCCCCAGCCAAAAACATTCAGTACTTC
few	TRBV2	13	.	TRBJ1-2	CASSDILSSGYTF	TGTGCCAGCAGTGACATCCTTTCTAGTGGCTACACCTTC
once	TRBV9	15	.	TRBJ2-1	CASSVDSAAYNEQFF	TGTGCCAGCAGCGTAGACAGTGCGGCCTACAATGAGCAGTTCTTC
few	TRBV2	13	.	TRBJ2-2	CASSDGNTGELFF	TGTGCCAGCAGTGACGGAAACACCGGGGAGCTGTTTTTT
few	TRBV19	16	.	TRBJ2-1	CASSTQAGGSYNEQFF	TGTGCCAGTAGCACCCAAGCGGGCGGCTCCTACAATGAGCAGTTCTTC
once	TRBV12-5	17	TRBD2	TRBJ2-1	CASGNALLAGGHNEQFF	TGTGCTAGTGGGAATGCTCTCCTAGCGGGAGGCCACAATGAGCAGTTCTTC
.	TRBV28	14	TRBD1	TRBJ1-5	CASSLRTGSQPQHF	TGTGCCAGCAGCCTGAGGACAGGGTCCCAGCCCCAGCATTTT
.	TRBV4-3	15	TRBD1	TRBJ2-7	CASSLTGTGLHEQYF	TGCGCCAGCAGCCTTACCGGGACAGGGCTCCACGAGCAGTACTTC
.	TRBV25-1	15	.	TRBJ2-7	CASSRGGSGAYEQYF	TGTGCCAGCTCTAGAGGGGGGAGCGGAGCCTACGAGCAGTACTTC
.	TRBV6-5	12	.	TRBJ1-1	CASHRLNTEAFF	TGTGCCAGCCACAGACTGAACACTGAAGCTTTCTTT
.	TRBV7-3	13	.	TRBJ1-1	CASRRTGNTEAFF	TGTGCCAGCAGAAGGACGGGGAACACTGAAGCTTTCTTT
.	TRBV27	19	TRBD1	TRBJ1-2	CASRTFAPRDRAQKYGYTF	TGTGCCAGCAGGACTTTTGCGCCCCGGGACAGGGCCCAAAAATATGGCTACACCTTC
.	TRBV19	15	.	TRBJ2-5	CASSIMSGTQETQYF	TGTGCCAGTAGTATCATGTCAGGAACTCAAGAGACCCAGTACTTC
.	TRBV30	12	TRBD1	TRBJ1-1	CATTGVGTEAFF	TGTGCTACGACAGGGGTGGGCACTGAAGCTTTCTTT
few	TRBV6-6	16	.	TRBJ1-1	CASSYSLTRGDAEAFF	TGTGCCAGCAGTTACTCCCTAACGAGGGGGGACGCTGAAGCTTTCTTT
few	TRBV5-8	15	TRBD2	TRBJ2-7	CASSLLAGESYEQYF	TGTGCCAGCAGCTTGCTAGCGGGAGAATCTTACGAGCAGTACTTC
.	TRBV11-2	11	.	TRBJ1-4	CASTSGPWLFF	TGTGCCAGCACCTCCGGGCCCTGGTTGTTTTTT
.	TRBV11-2	16	.	TRBJ1-5	CASSGTGGTKNQPQHF	TGTGCCAGCAGCGGGACGGGGGGGACAAAAAATCAGCCCCAGCATTTT
.	TRBV7-6	16	.	TRBJ2-3	CASSSQTPRGTDTQYF	TGTGCCAGCAGCTCGCAGACTCCGCGGGGCACAGATACGCAGTATTTT
.	TRBV6-1	13	.	TRBJ1-1	CASRAGGNTEAFF	TGTGCCAGCAGAGCCGGTGGGAACACTGAAGCTTTCTTT
.	TRBV6-1	13	.	TRBJ1-5	CASRETGNQPQHF	TGTGCCAGCAGAGAGACCGGCAATCAGCCCCAGCATTTT
.	TRBV9	16	TRBD2	TRBJ2-1	CASSVGASGSYNEQFF	TGTGCCAGCAGCGTAGGCGCTAGCGGGAGTTACAATGAGCAGTTCTTC
.	TRBV14	14	TRBD1	TRBJ1-1	CASSPTGPNTEAFF	TGTGCCAGCAGCCCGACAGGGCCGAACACTGAAGCTTTCTTT
.	TRBV5-4	16	TRBD2	TRBJ2-7	CASSEASGPPIYEQYF	TGTGCCAGCAGCGAGGCTAGCGGCCCCCCTATATACGAGCAGTACTTC
.	TRBV6-1	11	.	TRBJ2-7	CASGAGHEQYF	TGTGCCAGCGGGGCAGGCCACGAGCAGTACTTC
.	TRBV25-1	14	.	TRBJ1-1	CASSDHRVNTEAFF	TGTGCCAGCAGTGACCACAGGGTGAACACTGAAGCTTTCTTT
.	TRBV27	14	TRBD2	TRBJ2-7	CASSLWPSGNEQYF	TGTGCCAGCAGTTTGTGGCCTAGCGGGAACGAGCAGTACTTC
.	TRBV5-1	17	.	TRBJ2-5	CASSLRRGREREETQYF	TGCGCCAGCAGCTTGCGGCGGGGTAGAGAGCGGGAAGAGACCCAGTACTTC
.	TRBV6-4	17	.	TRBJ1-5	CASSDVGAGTYNQPQHF	TGTGCCAGCAGTGACGTAGGGGCGGGAACTTACAATCAGCCCCAGCATTTT
few	TRBV7-9	14	.	TRBJ2-7	CASSLRSQSGEQYF	TGTGCCAGCAGCCTCCGCAGCCAGTCCGGCGAGCAGTACTTC
.	TRBV21-1	14	.	TRBJ1-3	CASSNTGVRNTIYF	TGTGCCAGCAGCAACACAGGGGTGAGAAACACCATATATTTT
.	TRBV27	13	TRBD1	TRBJ1-5	CASSRDRDVAQHF	TGTGCCAGCAGTCGGGACAGGGATGTAGCCCAGCATTTT
few	TRBV2	15	.	TRBJ2-5	CASSEAGTNQETQYF	TGTGCCAGCAGTGAAGCTGGGACGAACCAAGAGACCCAGTACTTC
.	TRBV7-9	18	TRBD1	TRBJ1-2	CASSSRGTGGASGYGYTF	TGTGCCAGCAGCTCCCGAGGGACAGGGGGCGCGAGTGGCTATGGCTACACCTTC
once	TRBV4-2	16	TRBD2	TRBJ2-1	CASSQDWGRDYNEQFF	TGTGCCAGCAGCCAAGATTGGGGGAGGGACTACAATGAGCAGTTCTTC
few	TRBV14	15	TRBD2	TRBJ2-7	CASSQERAGGSEQYF	TGTGCCAGCAGCCAAGAGAGAGCGGGAGGGTCCGAGCAGTACTTC
once	TRBV9	15	TRBD1	TRBJ2-1	CASSVATGTAQVQFF	TGTGCCAGCAGCGTAGCTACAGGGACAGCTCAAGTGCAGTTCTTC
few	TRBV9	13	.	TRBJ2-7	CASSVGVWGEQYF	TGTGCCAGCAGCGTTGGGGTATGGGGCGAGCAGTACTTC
once	TRBV9	13	.	TRBJ2-5	CASSVAIGETQYF	TGTGCCAGCAGCGTAGCTATTGGAGAGACCCAGTACTTC
once	TRBV30	13	.	TRBJ2-3	CAWSVQAGDTQYF	TGTGCCTGGAGTGTACAAGCGGGAGATACGCAGTATTTT
once	TRBV11-3	16	TRBD1	TRBJ1-1	CASSLQGTLSWTEAFF	TGTGCCAGCAGCCTACAGGGGACCCTAAGTTGGACTGAAGCTTTCTTT
.	TRBV7-2	13	.	TRBJ2-3	CASSLGGRDTQYF	TGTGCCAGCAGCTTGGGCGGTCGAGATACGCAGTATTTT
.	TRBV6-6	14	.	TRBJ2-4	CASSYFGGVDIQYF	TGTGCCAGCAGTTACTTTGGGGGAGTTGACATTCAGTACTTC
once	TRBV5-1	15	.	TRBJ2-1	CASSPPGLTYNEQFF	TGCGCCAGCAGCCCTCCCGGCCTGACCTACAATGAGCAGTTCTTC
.	TRBV5-1	14	TRBD1	TRBJ1-1	CASSATGDHTEAFF	TGCGCCAGCAGCGCGACAGGGGATCACACTGAAGCTTTCTTT
.	TRBV7-9	16	.	TRBJ2-5	CASSTRQVPEQETQYF	TGTGCCAGCAGCACGCGACAGGTCCCCGAACAAGAGACCCAGTACTTC
.	TRBV19	15	.	TRBJ2-1	CASRTGTTSYNEQFF	TGTGCCAGCCGAACCGGGACGACCTCCTACAATGAGCAGTTCTTC
few	TRBV30	11	.	TRBJ2-7	CAWSVWNEQYF	TGTGCCTGGAGTGTATGGAACGAGCAGTACTTC
.	TRBV5-1	16	TRBD2	TRBJ2-7	CASSLGPAGVSYEQYF	TGCGCCAGCAGCTTGGGGCCAGCGGGGGTCTCCTACGAGCAGTACTTC
.	TRBV6-1	15	TRBD2	TRBJ2-1	CASRGLASGNNEQFF	TGTGCCAGCAGGGGTCTCGCTAGCGGGAACAATGAGCAGTTCTTC